The 8 T cell receptor beta chains below were found in one sample sequenced in a study of T-cell reconstitution after alpha-beta-depleted transplantation in children (dated by TCRdb to about 2016). To prepare the library, PCR was applied. Instrument on record: Illumina HiSeq 2500. TCR libraries were prepared with molecular barcoding, using unique molecular identifiers to normalize TCRbeta repertoire quantification. TCRdb applied fastp at Q25 and MiXCR to the public reads, then kept only in-frame beta chains. Merged by CDR3 protein, the rows form single entries marked with the most common genes and DNA. The sample table shows about 170,000 distinct CDR3 sequences, and over 8.5% are seen once. The top ten constitute under 15% of the sample. The meaning of the sample's treatment or condition label: allogeneic hematopoietic cell transplantation with graft depleted of TCRalphabeta T cells and CD19 B cells.

The sequenced sample was PBMCs, obtained before TCRalphabeta/CD19-depleted stem cell transplant. These receptor sequences come from a boy younger than 10 with acute myeloid leukemia, due to receive a stem cell transplant.

There are many counts of this clonotype. J is TRBJ1-3 and V is TRBV6-5; D is undetermined. Germline CDR1 and CDR2: MNHEY and SVGAGI. Trimming took off 5 bases at V and 8 bases at J, with 16 bases between the two ends. CDR3 length: 14 amino acids. CDR3 bases: TGTGCCAGCAGTCCACCCGAAGCACGGGACACCATATATTTT. Encoded protein: CASSPPEARDTIYF.

Only a few counts were recorded for this clonotype. V usage is TRBV11-2 and J usage is TRBJ2-7, with 10 bases identical to TRBD1. The CDR3 length is 15 residues. The germline CDR1 and CDR2 sequences are SGHAT and FQNNGV. The ends lost 3 bases at V and 7 bases at J; junction bases unmatched: 9. CDR3 loop: CASSFTGTGAREQYF. DNA of the CDR3: TGTGCCAGCAGCTTCACCGGGACAGGGGCGAGAGAGCAGTACTTC.

In its sample, this clonotype was seen many times. The rearrangement links TRBV3-1 to TRBJ1-5; no clear D gene. The CDR3 is 16 residues long. Trimming removed 0 bases at V and 4 bases at J, with 13 bases between. Germline values: CDR1 LGHDT, CDR2 YNNKEL (reference sequence). CDR3 region: CASSQDRGPPNQPQHF. CDR3 coding DNA: TGTGCCAGCAGCCAAGATCGAGGTCCTCCGAATCAGCCCCAGCATTTT.

The chain has TRBV20-1 and TRBJ2-5, with 12 positions matching TRBD1. V shed 0 bases and J 5 bases; nucleotides not matched to a gene: 4. The CDR3 sequence is 15 residues long. The germline V gene encodes CDR1 DFQATT and CDR2 SNEGSKA (reference sequence). The chain's CDR3 is CSARDRDRGQETQYF. The DNA of the CDR3 is TGCAGTGCTAGAGATAGGGACAGGGGGCAGGAGACCCAGTACTTC.

This clonotype appeared many times. The CDR3 bases are TGTGCCAGCAGCTCGCGACTAGCGACGGATCCAGATACGCAGTATTTT. Amino acid sequence: CASSSRLATDPDTQYF. The chain carries TRBV7-9 and TRBJ2-3, with TRBD2 matching 8 bases. Germline lookup yields CDR1 SEHNR and CDR2 FQNEAQ (reference sequence). The CDR3 sequence is 16 residues long. The V gene end was trimmed by 4 bases and the J gene end by 4 bases; junction bases not matched to a gene: 10.

This clonotype has at least ten counts. The genes are TRBV28 and TRBJ2-2; TRBD1 aligns across 10 bases. The CDR3 sequence is 15 residues long. J lost 7 bases, V lost 6 bases, and 8 bases had no gene match. Germline lookup yields CDR1 MDHEN and CDR2 SYDVKM. CDR3 nucleotides: TGTGCCAGCAGCCTAGACAGGGGGCGCGACGGGGAGCTGTTTTTT. Residues: CASSLDRGRDGELFF.

The sample holds many counts of this clonotype. V is TRBV4-1 and J is TRBJ1-4; 8 bases align to TRBD1. The CDR3 totals 16 residues. With V trimmed by 1 base and J by 4 bases, 5 bases remained unmatched. Germline V gene sequence: CDR1 MGHRA, CDR2 YSYEKL. CDR3 residues: CASSQGTGSGNEKLFF. Written as DNA, the CDR3 is TGCGCCAGCAGCCAAGGGACAGGGAGTGGTAATGAAAAACTGTTTTTT.

The table lists this clonotype with many counts. The gene calls are TRBV5-1 and TRBJ2-2, with 7 bases lining up with TRBD1. In germline, CDR1 is SGHRS, CDR2 YFSETQ. The CDR3 runs 15 residues. V gave up 4 bases and J gave up 4 bases; unmatched junction bases: 7. DNA for the CDR3: TGCGCCAGCAGCCCGGGACAGATAATCACCGGGGAGCTGTTTTTT. Protein: CASSPGQIITGELFF. Together with reference TRBV5-1 and TRBJ2-2, the CDR3 gives the full variable domain: KAGVTQTPRYLIKTRGQQVTLSCSPISGHRSVSWYQQTPGQGLQFLFEYFSETQRNKGNFPGRFSGRQFSNSRSEMNVSTLELGDSALYLCASSPGQIITGELFFGEGSRLTVL.